This TCR beta chain was recorded in a study of neurological immune-mediated disorders. The table lists this clonotype with many counts. Trimming cost V 7 bases and J 1 base; bases outside gene matches: 15. This CDR3 comprises 18 residues. cDNA was made by 5'RACE with 10-nucleotide random UMIs. TCRdb called the 5' RACE reads again in MiXCR, with one record for every CDR3 protein. This table has about 74,000 distinct CDR3 sequences, 5.2% appearing once. The TCR originated in a man younger than 30 with multiple sclerosis. This chain connects TRBV12-3 or TRBV12-4 to TRBJ2-1; 8 bases line up with TRBD1. Sequencing was done on a sample of PBMCs. In DNA form, the CDR3 reads TGTGCCAGCAAAAAACAGGGGGATTTGAGTAGGTCCTACAATGAGCAGTTCTTC. As protein: CASKKQGDLSRSYNEQFF.